Listed here are 16 T cell receptor beta chains from one sample, sequenced in a study of a mutant IDH1 vaccine in newly diagnosed glioma. The data were produced by immunoSEQ multiplex PCR, yet TCRdb's version contains in-frame clones alone and is incomplete. The profile shows about 56,000 clones, about 89% of them singletons. No cognate antigen is known for these TCRs. The time point was: week 23, last vaccination. Topical imiquimod accompanied each vaccine dose, which consisted of 300 ug of mutant IDH1 20-mer peptide. The input for sequencing was PBMCs, taken from a glioma patient whose treatment included an IDH1 peptide vaccine. All receptors derive from a man aged 35 to 55 with glioma.

The gene calls are TRBV7-2 and TRBJ1-4, with no clear D. The CDR3 totals 13 residues. V lost 2 bases and J lost 8, with 9 bases in between. Germline CDR1 is SGHTA and CDR2 is FQGNSA. The CDR3 sequence is CASSLRQSEKLFF. Here the CDR3 DNA reads TGTGCCAGCAGCTTACGGCAGTCCGAAAAACTGTTTTTT. The variable domain in full, completed from reference TRBV7-2 and TRBJ1-4, reads GAGVSQSPSNKVTEKGKDVELRCDPISGHTALYWYRQSLGQGLEFLIYFQGNSAPDKSGLPSDRFSAERTGGSVSTLTIQRTQQEDSAVYLCASSLRQSEKLFFGSGTQLSVL.

The chain couples TRBV6-1 to TRBJ2-3; D might be TRBD1 or TRBD2, each matching 5 bases. V was pared by 4 bases and J by 4 bases, with 27 bases between. Germline CDR1 and CDR2: MNHNS and SASEGT. This CDR3 contains 19 residues. CDR3 residues: CASSASGRGTPMSADTQYF. CDR3 coding DNA: TGTGCCAGCAGTGCCTCGGGACGAGGGACGCCCATGTCGGCAGATACGCAGTATTTT.

Note on this clone: A junction end diverges from the germline sequence, so it may reflect a read error. This rearrangement joins TRBV7-7 to TRBJ2-5, with D perhaps matching TRBD2 (5 bases). The CDR3 length is 13 residues. Germline V CDR1 and CDR2: SSHAT, FNYEAQ (reference sequence). As DNA, the CDR3 is TGTGCTAGCAGCCTCGAGGGCGGAGAGACCCAGTACTTC. Translation gives CASSLEGGETQYF. The full variable domain, completed using reference TRBV7-7 and TRBJ2-5, is GAGVSQSPRYKVTKRGQDVTLRCDPISSHATLYWYQQALGQGPEFLTYFNYEAQPDKSGLPSDRFSAERPEGSISTLTIQRTEQRDSAMYRCASSLEGGETQYFGPGTRLLVL.

The chain uses TRBV14 and TRBJ1-1; D is possibly TRBD1 (5 bases). Germline lookup yields CDR1 SGHDN and CDR2 FVKESK. The CDR3 is made up of 15 amino acids. Trimming left V 0 bases short and J 1 base short, with 9 bases between. The CDR3 region has the DNA TGTGCCAGCAGCCAAGATCAGGGTTCGAACACTGAAGCTTTCTTT. As protein: CASSQDQGSNTEAFF.

This clone was observed once. It is likely a read error, because the conserved phenylalanine at the end of the CDR3 is missing. The DNA is omitted, as the CDR3 cannot be located on it reliably, and the CDR3 follows TCRdb's listing. The CDR3 sequence: CASSLAQGPFSMQ. The chain employs TRBV7-2 and TRBJ1-2; the table's D gene call, TRBD1, was not cross checked with the DNA. Both ends counted, the CDR3 spans 13 residues. The V gene's germline CDR1 is SGHTA and CDR2 FQGNSA.

The chain joins TRBV5-1 to TRBJ2-5; TRBD2 aligns across 7 bases. This CDR3 is 15 amino acids long. Germline V CDR1 and CDR2: SGHRS, YFSETQ. V dropped 0 bases and J dropped 5; count of bases not matched to a gene: 7. The CDR3 reads CASSLEGRAIETQYF. CDR3 nucleotide sequence: TGCGCCAGCAGCTTGGAGGGGAGGGCAATTGAGACCCAGTACTTC.

This clone was detected once. The chain recombines TRBV18 with TRBJ1-1; D perhaps matches TRBD1 (5 bases). The CDR3 extends over 16 amino acids. V was clipped by 0 bases and J by 3 bases, with 14 bases between them. Per the germline V gene, CDR1 is KGHSH and CDR2 is LQKENI. The CDR3 sequence: CASSPPGQGGYTEAFF. Written as DNA, the CDR3 is TGTGCCAGCTCACCACCGGGGCAAGGTGGGTACACTGAAGCTTTCTTT.

CDR3 coding DNA: TGTGCCAGCAGCACGGGACAGGGGCGCGAGCAGTACTTC. It specifies CASSTGQGREQYF. The V and J genes are TRBV11-2 and TRBJ2-7; 10 nucleotides agree with TRBD1. After removal of 5 bases from V and 6 bases from J, the junction contained 4 bases not matched to a gene. Germline V gene lookup returns CDR1 SGHAT and CDR2 FQNNGV. This CDR3 is 13 amino acids long.

The chain combines TRBV28 with TRBJ2-5; possible D gene TRBD1, 6 bases. The CDR3 runs to 13 residues. Germline V CDR1 and CDR2: MDHEN, SYDVKM. V lost 6 bases and J 2 bases, leaving 10 bases between the germline ends. CDR3 sequence: CASRSGVQETQYF. The CDR3 DNA reads TGTGCCAGCAGGTCAGGGGTGCAAGAGACCCAGTACTTC.

The chain joins TRBV11-1 to TRBJ2-7; TRBD2 aligns across 8 bases. The junction had 6 bases not matched to a gene; V was cut back by 2 bases and J by 3 bases. Per the germline V gene, CDR1 is SGHAT and CDR2 is FQDESV (reference sequence). This CDR3 has 15 amino acids. The CDR3 protein is CASSLNAGGRYEQYF. DNA for the CDR3: TGTGCCAGCAGCTTAAATGCGGGAGGCCGCTACGAGCAGTACTTC. The full variable domain, in which reference TRBV11-1 and TRBJ2-7 provide the parts outside the CDR3, is EAEVAQSPRYKITEKSQAVAFWCDPISGHATLYWYRQILGQGPELLVQFQDESVVDDSQLPKDRFSAERLKGVDSTLKIQPAELGDSAMYLCASSLNAGGRYEQYFGPGTRLTVT.

The genes are TRBV9 and TRBJ1-2, with a possible D match to TRBD1 (5 bases). Trimming cost V 0 bases and J 2 bases, with 14 bases left between them. CDR3 length: 16 residues. Germline V gives CDR1 SGDLS, CDR2 YYNGEE. DNA of the CDR3: TGTGCCAGCAGCGTAGGTCCCACAGGATCAAACTATGGCTACACCTTC. Translating it yields CASSVGPTGSNYGYTF.

The CDR3 DNA reads TGTGCCAGCGTTAGGGTGCAGAGCTCCTACAATGAGCAGTTCTTC. This gives the protein CASVRVQSSYNEQFF. This chain uses TRBV6-6 with TRBJ2-1; D unclear. The length of the CDR3 is 15 residues. CDR1 MNHNY and CDR2 SVGAGI come from the germline V gene (reference sequence). Trimming shortened V by 8 bases and J by 0 bases, and 14 bases separated the two germline ends.

V gene TRBV4-1 combines with J gene TRBJ2-7; possible D gene TRBD2, 6 bases. Germline values: CDR1 MGHRA, CDR2 YSYEKL. The CDR3 contains 15 residues. V was shortened by 0 bases and J by 1 base, with 10 bases between the two germline ends. CDR3 nucleotide sequence: TGCGCCAGCAGCCAAGAGGCCGGGGGTTCCTACGAGCAGTACTTC. It codes for CASSQEAGGSYEQYF.

This clone was detected a few times. The chain is built from TRBV15 and TRBJ2-1; D gene ambiguous. V lost 1 base and J 6 bases, leaving 7 bases between the germline ends. Germline V gives CDR1 LNHNV, CDR2 YYDKDF (reference sequence). This CDR3 spans 13 amino acids. The CDR3 DNA sequence: TGTGCCACCAGCAGAGTACCCAGCAATGAGCAGTTCTTC. Residues: CATSRVPSNEQFF. The variable domain in full, with the rest retrieved from reference TRBV15 and TRBJ2-1, is DAMVIQNPRYQVTQFGKPVTLSCSQTLNHNVMYWYQQKSSQAPKLLFHYYDKDFNNEADTPDNFQSRRPNTSFCFLDIRSPGLGDTAMYLCATSRVPSNEQFFGPGTRLTVL.

The V call is TRBV11-2, the J call TRBJ1-3; D uncertain. The CDR3 has 12 residues. CDR1 and CDR2 (germline): SGHAT, FQNNGV. The germline V and J ends were trimmed by 2 bases and 2 bases, with 1 base remaining between them. Here the CDR3 reads CASSLTGNTIYF. CDR3 nucleotide sequence: TGTGCCAGCAGCTTAACTGGAAACACCATATATTTT.

The chain is built from TRBV29-1 and TRBJ2-3, with 12 bases aligning to TRBD2. CDR3 length: 18 residues. Looked up from germline, CDR1 is SQVTM and CDR2 is ANQGSEA. V lost 4 bases and J lost 4; bases outside the gene matches: 15. The CDR3 nucleotides read TGCAGCGTTGCCGGACAGACTAGCGGGAGAGGGAGGGCAGATACGCAGTATTTT. Translating gives CSVAGQTSGRGRADTQYF.